This is a list of T cell receptor beta chains from one sample in a study of sequential checkpoint blockade in melanoma. The protocol was immunoSEQ multiplex PCR, while the TCRdb copy is restricted to in-frame clones and leaves out a portion. The sample contains about 20,000 clones, around 82% of which appear only once. The sample here was CD8+ T cells sorted from blood (inferred from file names), taken from a patient given nivolumab and ipilimumab in sequence. These TCRs come from a human donor with melanoma. Each CDR3 is given with its conserved first and last residue. The D gene is left open where the match is weak. Rows give clone size only sometimes, using once, few, many, or a class for an expanded clone.

v_call: TRBV5-8
clone_size: .
j_call: TRBJ1-1
d_call: .
cdr3_aa: CASSFADSEAFF
cdr3_nt: TGTGCCAGCAGCTTCGCCGACAGTGAAGCTTTCTTT

v_call: TRBV7-3
clone_size: .
j_call: TRBJ2-3
d_call: TRBD1
cdr3_aa: CASSPTIRGPRTDTQYF
cdr3_nt: TGTGCCAGCAGCCCCACCATCAGGGGGCCACGCACAGATACGCAGTATTTT

v_call: TRBV7-3
clone_size: .
j_call: TRBJ2-1
d_call: .
cdr3_aa: CASSLGGSEQFF
cdr3_nt: TGTGCCAGCAGCTTGGGTGGGAGTGAGCAGTTCTTC

v_call: TRBV28
clone_size: .
j_call: TRBJ1-1
d_call: .
cdr3_aa: CASSLGRMNTEAFF
cdr3_nt: TGTGCCAGCAGCCTAGGAAGGATGAACACTGAAGCTTTCTTT

v_call: TRBV27
clone_size: .
j_call: TRBJ1-2
d_call: .
cdr3_aa: CASSLDAFGINYGYTF
cdr3_nt: TGTGCCAGCAGTCTAGACGCTTTCGGGATAAACTATGGCTACACCTTC

v_call: TRBV27
clone_size: once
j_call: TRBJ2-3
d_call: TRBD2
cdr3_aa: CASRRLAGVADTQYF
cdr3_nt: TGTGCCAGCCGAAGACTAGCGGGGGTCGCAGATACGCAGTATTTT

v_call: TRBV6-5
clone_size: .
j_call: TRBJ1-2
d_call: .
cdr3_aa: CASSYSNLDGYTF
cdr3_nt: TGTGCCAGCAGTTACTCAAACTTGGATGGCTACACCTTC

v_call: TRBV7-3
clone_size: .
j_call: TRBJ2-2
d_call: TRBD2
cdr3_aa: CASSSIPGLGHTGELFF
cdr3_nt: TGTGCCAGCAGCTCAATCCCGGGACTAGGGCACACCGGGGAGCTGTTTTTT

v_call: TRBV7-9
clone_size: .
j_call: TRBJ2-3
d_call: TRBD1
cdr3_aa: CASSLSDRGPGHTQYF
cdr3_nt: TGTGCCAGCAGCTTATCCGACAGGGGGCCAGGCCATACGCAGTATTTT

v_call: TRBV19
clone_size: .
j_call: TRBJ2-1
d_call: TRBD1
cdr3_aa: CATGDRVHNEQFF
cdr3_nt: TGTGCCACCGGGGACAGGGTACACAATGAGCAGTTCTTC

v_call: TRBV9
clone_size: .
j_call: TRBJ1-5
d_call: TRBD1
cdr3_aa: CASTSGTGQTWSNQPQHF
cdr3_nt: TGTGCCAGCACCTCCGGGACAGGGCAGACTTGGAGCAATCAGCCCCAGCATTTT

v_call: TRBV7-2
clone_size: few
j_call: TRBJ2-3
d_call: .
cdr3_aa: CASSLVVYVGGSTDTQYF
cdr3_nt: TGTGCCAGCAGCTTAGTTGTGTACGTGGGGGGAAGCACAGATACGCAGTATTTT

v_call: TRBV10-2
clone_size: .
j_call: TRBJ2-1
d_call: .
cdr3_aa: CASSSEGGGFDNEQFF
cdr3_nt: TGCGCCAGCAGCTCCGAAGGGGGGGGTTTCGACAATGAGCAGTTCTTC

v_call: TRBV30
clone_size: .
j_call: TRBJ2-3
d_call: TRBD2
cdr3_aa: CAWGLAGITDTQYF
cdr3_nt: TGTGCCTGGGGACTAGCGGGGATCACAGATACGCAGTATTTT

v_call: TRBV2
clone_size: once
j_call: TRBJ1-1
d_call: .
cdr3_aa: CASSLRVPTEAFF
cdr3_nt: TGTGCCAGCAGTTTACGGGTTCCCACTGAAGCTTTCTTT

v_call: TRBV4-2
clone_size: .
j_call: TRBJ1-1
d_call: TRBD1
cdr3_aa: CASSRDRVDTEAFF
cdr3_nt: TGTGCCAGCAGCCGGGACAGGGTCGACACTGAAGCTTTCTTT

v_call: TRBV28
clone_size: .
j_call: TRBJ1-1
d_call: .
cdr3_aa: CASSPQGTEAFF
cdr3_nt: TGTGCCAGCAGTCCACAGGGCACTGAAGCTTTCTTT

v_call: TRBV28
clone_size: .
j_call: TRBJ1-2
d_call: .
cdr3_aa: CASSFQGFMYGYTF
cdr3_nt: TGTGCCAGCAGTTTCCAGGGGTTTATGTATGGCTACACCTTC

v_call: TRBV27
clone_size: .
j_call: TRBJ2-4
d_call: TRBD2
cdr3_aa: CASSTAGGRNIQYF
cdr3_nt: TGTGCCAGCAGTACCGCGGGGGGGCGGAACATTCAGTACTTC

v_call: TRBV7-8
clone_size: .
j_call: TRBJ2-7
d_call: .
cdr3_aa: CASSPRAGAFYEQYF
cdr3_nt: TGTGCCAGCAGCCCCCGGGCAGGGGCTTTCTACGAGCAGTACTTC

v_call: TRBV4-1
clone_size: few
j_call: TRBJ2-7
d_call: .
cdr3_aa: CASSQDLGRGAYEQYF
cdr3_nt: TGCGCCAGCAGCCAAGATTTGGGCAGGGGGGCTTACGAGCAGTACTTC

v_call: TRBV6-5
clone_size: few
j_call: TRBJ2-1
d_call: .
cdr3_aa: CASTTGDEQFF
cdr3_nt: TGTGCCAGCACCACGGGGGATGAGCAGTTCTTC

v_call: TRBV7-9
clone_size: few
j_call: TRBJ2-3
d_call: .
cdr3_aa: CASSLVLASSADTQYF
cdr3_nt: TGTGCCAGCAGCTTAGTCCTAGCCTCCTCTGCAGATACGCAGTATTTT

v_call: TRBV9
clone_size: .
j_call: TRBJ1-3
d_call: .
cdr3_aa: CASSVEFMWEDSGNTIYF
cdr3_nt: TGTGCCAGCAGCGTAGAGTTTATGTGGGAGGATTCTGGAAACACCATATATTTT

v_call: TRBV19
clone_size: .
j_call: TRBJ2-7
d_call: TRBD2
cdr3_aa: CASTVTSGSHEQYF
cdr3_nt: TGTGCCAGTACGGTGACTAGCGGGTCCCACGAGCAGTACTTC

v_call: TRBV2
clone_size: .
j_call: TRBJ1-2
d_call: .
cdr3_aa: CPNHKDNAPPGDGYTF
cdr3_nt: TGTCCAAACCATAAAGACAACGCACCTCCAGGTGATGGCTACACCTTC

v_call: TRBV6-5
clone_size: .
j_call: TRBJ2-5
d_call: TRBD1
cdr3_aa: CASRMPGQGIGTQYF
cdr3_nt: TGTGCCAGCAGAATGCCGGGACAGGGGATCGGGACCCAGTACTTC

v_call: TRBV9
clone_size: few
j_call: TRBJ2-1
d_call: TRBD2
cdr3_aa: CASSPPGGGNEQFF
cdr3_nt: TGTGCCAGCAGCCCTCCCGGGGGGGGCAATGAGCAGTTCTTC

v_call: TRBV5-6
clone_size: .
j_call: TRBJ2-1
d_call: TRBD2
cdr3_aa: CASSLGFGGAGGEQFF
cdr3_nt: TGTGCCAGCAGCTTGGGATTCGGGGGGGCCGGGGGTGAGCAGTTCTTC